A single TCR beta chain is shown here with its context. The CDR3 runs to 14 residues. The germline gives CDR1 SGHAT, CDR2 FQNNGV. The V and J ends lost 1 base and 9 bases respectively, with 13 bases between them. The sample is drawn from a study of CD8 T cells in Susac syndrome. Sequencing of TCR beta was carried out in blood CD8+ and CD4+ T cells. In the multiple sclerosis control group, patients were treatment-naive and had stable or active relapsing-remitting disease. Negative isolation yielded CD8+ and CD4+ T cells; FACS enriched TEMRA cells. After extraction with the RNeasy kit, about 0.5 to 1 ug of the RNA was reverse transcribed using random hexamers. Across 54 Vbeta and 13 Jbeta, TCR beta CDR3 was amplified with immunoSEQ multiplex PCR. Via MiXCR, TCRdb re-called the immunoSEQ multiplex PCR reads, giving one row per CDR3 protein. The sample includes 180,000 or so distinct CDR3 sequences, roughly 95% of them seen just once.

Sequencing input: CD4+ T cells from PBMCs. The chain recombines TRBV11-2 with TRBJ2-1; D not certain. The TCR originated in a human donor with multiple sclerosis. CDR3 region: CASSLVWWEGEQFF. CDR3 sequence (DNA): TGTGCCAGCAGCTTAGTATGGTGGGAAGGTGAGCAGTTCTTC.